This record covers a single T cell receptor (beta chain). Its antigen is currently unknown. Clones were read by immunoSEQ multiplex PCR, and TCRdb kept only the in-frame ones, dropping some. Here the sample spans around 120,000 clones, 86% being singletons. This sample was included in a study of cytomegalovirus exposure and HLA in healthy donors. Study observations and caveats: The study put roughly 160 TCR beta chains on its list as cytomegalovirus-associated.

Germline CDR1 reads SGHVS; CDR2 reads FQNEAQ. J gave up 6 bases and V 1 base, and 6 bases lay outside the gene matches. This CDR3 spans 16 amino acids. Donors came from a validation cohort of over a hundred subjects, distinct from the first 666-subject cohort. Source material: PBMCs. The sequence came from a man aged 18 to 29 in good health and CMV-seronegative. The chain couples TRBV7-8 to TRBJ2-2; 9 bases align to TRBD2. The DNA for the CDR3 is TGTGCCAGCAGCTTAGGCGGGGGGGCCGGGGCCGGGGAGCTGTTTTTT. Translation: CASSLGGGAGAGELFF.